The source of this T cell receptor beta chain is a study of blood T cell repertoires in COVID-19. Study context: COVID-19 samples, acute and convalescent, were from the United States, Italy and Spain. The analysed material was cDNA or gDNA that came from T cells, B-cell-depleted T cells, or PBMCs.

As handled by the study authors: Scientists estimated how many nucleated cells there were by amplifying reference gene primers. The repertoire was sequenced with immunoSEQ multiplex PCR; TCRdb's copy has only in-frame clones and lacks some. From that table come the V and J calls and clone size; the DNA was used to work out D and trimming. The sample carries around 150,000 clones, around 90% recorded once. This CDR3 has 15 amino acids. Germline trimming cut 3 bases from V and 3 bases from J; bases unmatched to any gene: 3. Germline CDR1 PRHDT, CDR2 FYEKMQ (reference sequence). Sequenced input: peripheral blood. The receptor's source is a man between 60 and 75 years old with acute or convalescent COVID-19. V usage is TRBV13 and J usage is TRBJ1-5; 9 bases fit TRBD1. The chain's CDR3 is CASSFGQGNNQPQHF. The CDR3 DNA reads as TGTGCCAGCAGCTTCGGACAGGGGAACAATCAGCCCCAGCATTTT.